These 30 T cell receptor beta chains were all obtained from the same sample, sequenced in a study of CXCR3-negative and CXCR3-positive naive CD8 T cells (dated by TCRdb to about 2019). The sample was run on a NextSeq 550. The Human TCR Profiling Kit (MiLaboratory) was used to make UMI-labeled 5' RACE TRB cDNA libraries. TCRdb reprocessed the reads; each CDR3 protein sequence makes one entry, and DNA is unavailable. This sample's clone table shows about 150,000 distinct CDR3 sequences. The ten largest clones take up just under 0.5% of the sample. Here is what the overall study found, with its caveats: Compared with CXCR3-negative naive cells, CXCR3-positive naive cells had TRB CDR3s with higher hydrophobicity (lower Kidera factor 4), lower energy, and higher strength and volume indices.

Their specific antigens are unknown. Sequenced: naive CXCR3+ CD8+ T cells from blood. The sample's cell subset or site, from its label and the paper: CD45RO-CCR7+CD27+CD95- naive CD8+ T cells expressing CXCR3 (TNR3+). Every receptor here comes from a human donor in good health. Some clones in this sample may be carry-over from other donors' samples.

CDR3 residues: CASIRWNRGESPYEQYF. This chain joins TRBV6-2 or TRBV6-3 and TRBJ2-7; the TRBD1 assignment by TCRdb is unverifiable without DNA. Germline CDR1 MNHEY, CDR2 SVGEGT. There are 17 residues in the CDR3.

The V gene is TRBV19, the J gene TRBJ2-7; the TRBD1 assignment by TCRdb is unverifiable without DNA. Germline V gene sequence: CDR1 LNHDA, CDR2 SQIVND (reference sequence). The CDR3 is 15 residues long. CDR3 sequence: CASSMDRGSSYEQYF.

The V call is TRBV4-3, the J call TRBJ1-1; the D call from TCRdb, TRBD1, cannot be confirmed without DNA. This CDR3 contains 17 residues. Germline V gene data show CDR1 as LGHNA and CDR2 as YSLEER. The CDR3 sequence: CASSQDSEPVENTEAFF.

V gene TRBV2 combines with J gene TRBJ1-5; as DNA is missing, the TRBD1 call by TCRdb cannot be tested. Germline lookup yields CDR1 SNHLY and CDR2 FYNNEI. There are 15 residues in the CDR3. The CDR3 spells CASRWGAGLNQPQHF.

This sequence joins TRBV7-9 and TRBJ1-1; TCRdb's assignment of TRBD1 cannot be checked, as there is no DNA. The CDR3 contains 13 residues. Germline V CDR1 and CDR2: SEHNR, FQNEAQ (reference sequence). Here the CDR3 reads CASSSPGNTEAFF.

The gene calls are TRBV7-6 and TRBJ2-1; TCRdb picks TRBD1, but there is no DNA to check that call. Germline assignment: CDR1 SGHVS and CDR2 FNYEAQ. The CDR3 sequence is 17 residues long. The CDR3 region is CASSLALGGMAYNEQFF.

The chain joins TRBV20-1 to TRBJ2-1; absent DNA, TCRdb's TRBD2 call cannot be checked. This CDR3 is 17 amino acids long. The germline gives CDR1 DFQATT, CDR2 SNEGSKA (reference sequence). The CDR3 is CSARDQDKGGSYNEQFF.

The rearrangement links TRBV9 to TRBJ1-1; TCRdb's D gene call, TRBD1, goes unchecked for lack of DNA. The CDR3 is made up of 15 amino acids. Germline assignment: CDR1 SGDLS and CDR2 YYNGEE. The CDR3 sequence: CASSAGDRGITEAFF.

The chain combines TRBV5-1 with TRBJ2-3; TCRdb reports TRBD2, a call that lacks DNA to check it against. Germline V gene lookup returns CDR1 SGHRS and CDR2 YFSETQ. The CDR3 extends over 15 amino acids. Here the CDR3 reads CASSIGLAGVDTQYF.

The CDR3 sequence is CASSPTPPGPAGELFF. V gene TRBV28 combines with J gene TRBJ2-2; the D call of TRBD2 rests on TCRdb alone, since no DNA is present to check it. The CDR3 is made up of 16 amino acids. Germline V gene sequence: CDR1 MDHEN, CDR2 SYDVKM.

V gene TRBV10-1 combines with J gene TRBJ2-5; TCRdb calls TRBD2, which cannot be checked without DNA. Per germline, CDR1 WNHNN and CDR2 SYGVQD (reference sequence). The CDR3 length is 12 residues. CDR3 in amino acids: CASEGALGTQYF.

CDR3 region: CASSDHLSSYNEQFF. The chain links TRBV19 to TRBJ2-1. In germline, CDR1 is LNHDA, CDR2 SQIVND (reference sequence). This CDR3 has 15 amino acids.

Here the CDR3 reads CASSLTSGANEQFF. This chain connects TRBV7-3 to TRBJ2-1; TCRdb gives TRBD2 as the D gene, but with no DNA this cannot be confirmed. This CDR3 spans 14 amino acids. Germline CDR1 reads SGHTA; CDR2 reads FQGTGA.

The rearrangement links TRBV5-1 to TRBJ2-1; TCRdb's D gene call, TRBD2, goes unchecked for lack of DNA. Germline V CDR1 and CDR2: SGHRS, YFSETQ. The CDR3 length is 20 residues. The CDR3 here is CASSSYLAGAPDLSYNEQFF.

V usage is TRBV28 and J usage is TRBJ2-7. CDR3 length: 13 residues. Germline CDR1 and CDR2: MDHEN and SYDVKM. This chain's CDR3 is CASSPMDGYEQYF.

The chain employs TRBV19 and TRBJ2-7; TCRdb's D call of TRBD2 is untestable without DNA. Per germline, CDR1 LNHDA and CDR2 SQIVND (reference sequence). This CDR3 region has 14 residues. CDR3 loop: CASKVTSGAIEQYF.

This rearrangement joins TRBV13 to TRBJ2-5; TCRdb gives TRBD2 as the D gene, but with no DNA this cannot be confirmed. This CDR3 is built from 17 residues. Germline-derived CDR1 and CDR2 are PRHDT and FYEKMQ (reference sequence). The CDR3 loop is CASSPTGTSGGRETQYF. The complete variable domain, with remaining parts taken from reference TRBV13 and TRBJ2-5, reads AAGVIQSPRHLIKEKRETATLKCYPIPRHDTVYWYQQGPGQDPQFLISFYEKMQSDKGSIPDRFSAQQFSDYHSELNMSSLELGDSALYFCASSPTGTSGGRETQYFGPGTRLLVL.

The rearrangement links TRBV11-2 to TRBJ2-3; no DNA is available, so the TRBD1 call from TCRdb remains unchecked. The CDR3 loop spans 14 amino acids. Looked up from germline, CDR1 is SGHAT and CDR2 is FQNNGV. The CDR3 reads CASSPGENTDTQYF.

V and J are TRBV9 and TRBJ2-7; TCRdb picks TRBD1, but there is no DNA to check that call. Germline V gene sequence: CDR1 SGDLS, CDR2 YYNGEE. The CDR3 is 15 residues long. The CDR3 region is CASSVSGQGSEEQYF. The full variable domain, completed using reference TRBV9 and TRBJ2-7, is DSGVTQTPKHLITATGQRVTLRCSPRSGDLSVYWYQQSLDQGLQFLIQYYNGEERAKGNILERFSAQQFPDLHSELNLSSLELGDSALYFCASSVSGQGSEEQYFGPGTRLTVT.

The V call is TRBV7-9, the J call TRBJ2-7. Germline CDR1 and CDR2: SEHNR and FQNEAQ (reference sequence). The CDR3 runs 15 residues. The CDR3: CASSFGSTIRDEQYF. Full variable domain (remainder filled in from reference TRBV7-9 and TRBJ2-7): DTGVSQNPRHKITKRGQNVTFRCDPISEHNRLYWYRQTLGQGPEFLTYFQNEAQLEKSRLLSDRFSAERPKGSFSTLEIQRTEQGDSAMYLCASSFGSTIRDEQYFGPGTRLTVT.

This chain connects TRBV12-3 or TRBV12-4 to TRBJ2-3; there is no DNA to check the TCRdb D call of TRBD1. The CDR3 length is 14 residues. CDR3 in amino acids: CATATGSGTDTQYF.

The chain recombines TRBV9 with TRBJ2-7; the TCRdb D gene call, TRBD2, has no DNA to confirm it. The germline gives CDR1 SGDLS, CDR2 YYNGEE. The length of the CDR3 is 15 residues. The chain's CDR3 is CASSATGVSSYEQYF.

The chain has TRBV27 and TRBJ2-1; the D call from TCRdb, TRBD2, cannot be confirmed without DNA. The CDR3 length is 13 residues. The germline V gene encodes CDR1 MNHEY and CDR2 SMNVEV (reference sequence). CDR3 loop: CARMASVYNEQFF.

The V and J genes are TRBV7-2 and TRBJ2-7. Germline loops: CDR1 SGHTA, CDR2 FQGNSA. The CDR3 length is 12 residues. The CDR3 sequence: CASSLVQDEQYF.

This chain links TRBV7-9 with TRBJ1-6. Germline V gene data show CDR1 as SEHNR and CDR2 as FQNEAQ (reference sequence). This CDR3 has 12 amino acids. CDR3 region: CASSLQNSPLHF.

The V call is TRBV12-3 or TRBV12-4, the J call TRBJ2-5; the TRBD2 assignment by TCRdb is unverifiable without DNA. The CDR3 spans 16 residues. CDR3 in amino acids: CASSLGASGRQETQYF.

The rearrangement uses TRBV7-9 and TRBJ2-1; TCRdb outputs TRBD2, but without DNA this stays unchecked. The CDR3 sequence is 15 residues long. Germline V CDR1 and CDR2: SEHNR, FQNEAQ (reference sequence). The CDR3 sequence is CASSTTGQSGGEQFF.

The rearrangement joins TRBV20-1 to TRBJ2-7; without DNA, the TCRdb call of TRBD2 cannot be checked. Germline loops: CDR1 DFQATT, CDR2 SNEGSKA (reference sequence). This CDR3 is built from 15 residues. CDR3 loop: CSASPKRGTSYEQYF.

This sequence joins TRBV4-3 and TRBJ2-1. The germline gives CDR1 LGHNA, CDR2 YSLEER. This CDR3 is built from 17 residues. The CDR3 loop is CASSPSIEGTLYNEQFF.

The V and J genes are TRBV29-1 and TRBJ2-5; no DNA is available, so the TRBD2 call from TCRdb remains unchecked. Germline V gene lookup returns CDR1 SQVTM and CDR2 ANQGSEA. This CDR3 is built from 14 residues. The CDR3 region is CSVAPPTTQETQYF.